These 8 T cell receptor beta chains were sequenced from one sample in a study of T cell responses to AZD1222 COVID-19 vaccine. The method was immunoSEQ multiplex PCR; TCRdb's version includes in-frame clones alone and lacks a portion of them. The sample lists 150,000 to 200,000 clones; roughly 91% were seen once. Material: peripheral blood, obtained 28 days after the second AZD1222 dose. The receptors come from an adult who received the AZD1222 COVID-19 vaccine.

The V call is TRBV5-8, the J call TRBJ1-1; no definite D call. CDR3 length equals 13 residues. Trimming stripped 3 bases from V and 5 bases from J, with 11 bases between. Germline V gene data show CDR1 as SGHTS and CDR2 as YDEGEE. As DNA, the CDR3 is TGTGCCAGCAGCTGGAGTCAGCGGACTGAAGCTTTCTTT. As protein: CASSWSQRTEAFF. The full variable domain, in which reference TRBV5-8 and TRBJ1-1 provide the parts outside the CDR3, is EAGVTQSPTHLIKTRGQQATLRCSPISGHTSVYWYQQALGLGLQFLLWYDEGEERNRGNFPPRFSGRQFPNYSSELNVNALELEDSALYLCASSWSQRTEAFFGQGTRLTVV.

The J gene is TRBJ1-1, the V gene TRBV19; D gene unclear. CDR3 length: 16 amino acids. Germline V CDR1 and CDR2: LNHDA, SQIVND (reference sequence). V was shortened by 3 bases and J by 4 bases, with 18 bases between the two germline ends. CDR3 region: CASSILRGVGCTEAFF. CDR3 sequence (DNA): TGTGCCAGTAGTATTTTGCGGGGAGTTGGGTGCACTGAAGCTTTCTTT.

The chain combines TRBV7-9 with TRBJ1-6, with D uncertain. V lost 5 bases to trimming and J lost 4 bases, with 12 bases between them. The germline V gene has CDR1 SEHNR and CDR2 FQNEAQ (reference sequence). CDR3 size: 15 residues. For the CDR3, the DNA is TGTGCCAGCAGCGACGGGGTAGCGTATAATTCACCCCTCCACTTT. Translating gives CASSDGVAYNSPLHF.

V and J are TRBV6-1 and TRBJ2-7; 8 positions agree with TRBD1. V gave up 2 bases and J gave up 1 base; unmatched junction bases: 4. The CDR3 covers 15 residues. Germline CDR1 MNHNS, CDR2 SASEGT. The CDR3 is CASSESGQGSYEQYF. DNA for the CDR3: TGTGCCAGCAGTGAATCCGGACAGGGATCCTACGAGCAGTACTTC.

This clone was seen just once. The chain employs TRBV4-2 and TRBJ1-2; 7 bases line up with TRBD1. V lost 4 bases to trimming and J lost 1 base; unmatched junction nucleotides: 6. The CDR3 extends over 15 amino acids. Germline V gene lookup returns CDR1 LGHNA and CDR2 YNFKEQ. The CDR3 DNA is TGTGCCAGCAGCCGAGAGACAGGGAATAACTATGGCTACACCTTC. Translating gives CASSRETGNNYGYTF.

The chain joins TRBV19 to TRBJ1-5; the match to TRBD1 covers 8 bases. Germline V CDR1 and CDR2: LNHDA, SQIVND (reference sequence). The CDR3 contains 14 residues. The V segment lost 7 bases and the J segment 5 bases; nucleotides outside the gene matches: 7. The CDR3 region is CASKTGGFDQPQHF. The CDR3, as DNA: TGTGCCAGTAAAACAGGGGGATTTGATCAGCCCCAGCATTTT.

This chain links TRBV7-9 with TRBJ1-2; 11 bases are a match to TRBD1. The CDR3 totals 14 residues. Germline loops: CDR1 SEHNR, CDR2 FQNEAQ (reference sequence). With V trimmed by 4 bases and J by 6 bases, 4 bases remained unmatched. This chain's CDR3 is CASSSGQGEDGYTF. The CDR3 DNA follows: TGTGCCAGCAGCTCGGGACAGGGGGAGGATGGCTACACCTTC. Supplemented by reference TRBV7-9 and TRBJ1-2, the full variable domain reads DTGVSQNPRHKITKRGQNVTFRCDPISEHNRLYWYRQTLGQGPEFLTYFQNEAQLEKSRLLSDRFSAERPKGSFSTLEIQRTEQGDSAMYLCASSSGQGEDGYTFGSGTRLTVV.

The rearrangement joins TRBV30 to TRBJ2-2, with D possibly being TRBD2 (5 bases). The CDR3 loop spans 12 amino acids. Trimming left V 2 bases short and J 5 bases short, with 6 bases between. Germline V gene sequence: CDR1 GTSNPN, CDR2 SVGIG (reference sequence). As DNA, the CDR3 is TGTGCCTGGAGTCCGGGAACCGGGGAGCTGTTTTTT. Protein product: CAWSPGTGELFF. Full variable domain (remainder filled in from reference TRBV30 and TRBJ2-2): SQTIHQWPATLVQPVGSPLSLECTVEGTSNPNLYWYRQAAGRGLQLLFYSVGIGQISSEVPQNLSASRPQDRQFILSSKKLLLSDSGFYLCAWSPGTGELFFGEGSRLTVL.